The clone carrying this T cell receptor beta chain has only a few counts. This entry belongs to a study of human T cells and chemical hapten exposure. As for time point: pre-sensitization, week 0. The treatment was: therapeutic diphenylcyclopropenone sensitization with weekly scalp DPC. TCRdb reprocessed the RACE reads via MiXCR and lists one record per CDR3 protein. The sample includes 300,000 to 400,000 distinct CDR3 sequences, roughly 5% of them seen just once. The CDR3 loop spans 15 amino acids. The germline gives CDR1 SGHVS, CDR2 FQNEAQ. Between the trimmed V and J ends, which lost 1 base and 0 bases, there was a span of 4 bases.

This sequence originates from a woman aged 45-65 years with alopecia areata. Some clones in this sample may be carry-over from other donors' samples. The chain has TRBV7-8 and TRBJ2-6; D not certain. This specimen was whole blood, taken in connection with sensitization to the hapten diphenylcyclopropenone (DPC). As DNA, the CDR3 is TGTGCCAGCAGCTTAGAGGACTCTGGGGCCAACGTCCTGACTTTC. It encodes CASSLEDSGANVLTF.